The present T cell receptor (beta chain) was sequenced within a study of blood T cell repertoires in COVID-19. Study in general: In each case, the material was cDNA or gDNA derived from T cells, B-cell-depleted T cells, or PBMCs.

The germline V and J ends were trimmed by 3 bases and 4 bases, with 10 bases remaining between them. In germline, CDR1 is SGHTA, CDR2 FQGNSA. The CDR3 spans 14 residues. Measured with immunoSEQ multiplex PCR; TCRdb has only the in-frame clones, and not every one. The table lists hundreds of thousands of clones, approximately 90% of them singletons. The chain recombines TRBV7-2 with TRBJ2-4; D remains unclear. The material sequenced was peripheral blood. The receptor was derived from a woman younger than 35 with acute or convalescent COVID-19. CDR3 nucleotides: TGTGCCAGCAGCTTGGAGAACCGTAAAAACATTCAGTACTTC. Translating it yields CASSLENRKNIQYF.